This entry features one T cell receptor beta chain sequence. The cohort comprised adults aged about 18 to 90 years residing in some 24 US areas. These data come from a study of blood T cell repertoires in COVID-19. In the study overall: The origin of the acute and convalescent COVID-19 samples was the United States, Italy and Spain.

Assay used: immunoSEQ multiplex PCR; TCRdb lists only in-frame clones, some missing. The data contain more than 350,000 clones, roughly 89% of them singletons. Germline-derived CDR1 and CDR2 are MNHEY and SVGAGI. V was pared by 4 bases and J by 6 bases, with 6 bases between. CDR3 length equals 11 residues. The chain employs TRBV6-5 and TRBJ1-2; no reliable D call. Specimen: PBMCs or T cells enriched from blood (not recorded which). The TCR originated in a woman aged 45-60 years who had recovered from COVID-19. In DNA form, the CDR3 reads TGTGCCAGCAGTTCCCAAAATGGCTACACCTTC. It translates to CASSSQNGYTF.